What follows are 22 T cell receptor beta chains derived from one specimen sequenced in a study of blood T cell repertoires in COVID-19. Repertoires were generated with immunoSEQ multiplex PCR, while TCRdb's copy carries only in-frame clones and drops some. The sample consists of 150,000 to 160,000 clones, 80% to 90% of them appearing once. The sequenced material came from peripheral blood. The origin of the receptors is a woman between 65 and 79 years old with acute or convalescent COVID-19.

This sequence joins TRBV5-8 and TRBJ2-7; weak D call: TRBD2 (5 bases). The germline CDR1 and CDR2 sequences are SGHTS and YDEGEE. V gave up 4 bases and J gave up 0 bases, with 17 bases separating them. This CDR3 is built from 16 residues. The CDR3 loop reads CASSPRLHGSSYEQYV. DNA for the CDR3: TGTGCCAGCAGCCCCCGACTCCATGGGAGCTCCTACGAGCAGTACGTC.

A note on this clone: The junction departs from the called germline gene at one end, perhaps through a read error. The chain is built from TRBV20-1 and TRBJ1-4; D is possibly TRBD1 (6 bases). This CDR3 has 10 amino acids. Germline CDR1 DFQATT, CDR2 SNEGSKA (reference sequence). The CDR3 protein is CSARRAGTRF. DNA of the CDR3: TGCAGTGCTAGAAGGGCAGGGACAAGATTT.

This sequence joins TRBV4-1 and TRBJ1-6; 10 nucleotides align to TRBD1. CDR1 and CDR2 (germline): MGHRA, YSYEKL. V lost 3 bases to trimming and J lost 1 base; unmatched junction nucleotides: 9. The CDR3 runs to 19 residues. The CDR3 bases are TGCGCCAGCAGCCAGGCTTTGACAGGGGGCGCTTCCTATAATTCACCCCTCCACTTT. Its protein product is CASSQALTGGASYNSPLHF.

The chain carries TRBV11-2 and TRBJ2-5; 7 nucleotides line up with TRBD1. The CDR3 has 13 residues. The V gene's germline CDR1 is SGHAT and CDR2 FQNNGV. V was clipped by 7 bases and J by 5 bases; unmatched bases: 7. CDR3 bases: TGTGCCAGCAAAACAGGGGCAGGGGAGACCCAGTACTTC. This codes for CASKTGAGETQYF.

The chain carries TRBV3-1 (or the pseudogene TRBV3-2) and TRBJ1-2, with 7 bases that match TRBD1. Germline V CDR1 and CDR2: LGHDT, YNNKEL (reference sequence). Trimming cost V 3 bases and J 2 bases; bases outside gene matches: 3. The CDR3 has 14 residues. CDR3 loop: CASSQGQHNYGYTF. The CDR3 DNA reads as TGTGCCAGCAGCCAGGGACAGCACAACTATGGCTACACCTTC.

CDR3 nucleotide sequence: TGTGCCAGCAGCCCATCGACAGGGAGCCATGGCTACACCTTC. This encodes CASSPSTGSHGYTF. This chain connects TRBV13 to TRBJ1-2; 7 nucleotides match TRBD1. The CDR3 has 14 residues. Germline V lookup: CDR1 PRHDT, CDR2 FYEKMQ (reference sequence). Trimming removed 5 bases from V and 6 bases from J; junction bases left unmatched: 9.

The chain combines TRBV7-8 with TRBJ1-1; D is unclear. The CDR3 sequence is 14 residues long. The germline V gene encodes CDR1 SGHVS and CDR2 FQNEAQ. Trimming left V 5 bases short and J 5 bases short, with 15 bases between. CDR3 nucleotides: TGTGCCAGCAGCGTAGGCGCAGGTCGGACTGAAGCTTTCTTT. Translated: CASSVGAGRTEAFF. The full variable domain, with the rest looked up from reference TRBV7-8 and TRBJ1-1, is GAGVSQSPRYKVAKRGQDVALRCDPISGHVSLFWYQQALGQGPEFLTYFQNEAQLDKSGLPSDRFFAERPEGSVSTLKIQRTQQEDSAVYLCASSVGAGRTEAFFGQGTRLTVV.

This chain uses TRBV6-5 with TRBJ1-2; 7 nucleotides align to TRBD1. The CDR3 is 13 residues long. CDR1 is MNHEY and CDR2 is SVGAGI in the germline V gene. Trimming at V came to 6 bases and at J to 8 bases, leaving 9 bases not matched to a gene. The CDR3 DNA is TGTGCCAGCAGCGACGACAGGGCGGTCGGCTACACCTTC. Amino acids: CASSDDRAVGYTF.

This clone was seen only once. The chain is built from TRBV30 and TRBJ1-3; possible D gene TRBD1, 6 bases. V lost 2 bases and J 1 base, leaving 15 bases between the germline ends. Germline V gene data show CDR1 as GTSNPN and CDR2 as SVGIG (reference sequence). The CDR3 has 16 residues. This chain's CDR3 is CAWSPRGARSGNTIYF. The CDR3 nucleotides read TGTGCCTGGAGTCCTCGGGGGGCACGGTCTGGAAACACCATATATTTT.

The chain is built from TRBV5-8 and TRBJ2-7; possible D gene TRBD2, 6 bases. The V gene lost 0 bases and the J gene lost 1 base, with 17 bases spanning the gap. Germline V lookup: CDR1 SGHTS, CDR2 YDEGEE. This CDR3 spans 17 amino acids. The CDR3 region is CASSLAVLAGGSYEQYV. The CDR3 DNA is TGTGCCAGCAGCTTGGCCGTCCTAGCCGGAGGGTCCTACGAGCAGTACGTC.

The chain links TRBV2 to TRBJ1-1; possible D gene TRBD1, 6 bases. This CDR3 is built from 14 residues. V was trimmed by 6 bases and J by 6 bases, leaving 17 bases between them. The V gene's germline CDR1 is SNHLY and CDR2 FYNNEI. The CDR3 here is CASRSAGVIAEAFF. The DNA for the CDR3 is TGTGCCAGCAGATCGGCAGGGGTTATCGCTGAAGCTTTCTTT.

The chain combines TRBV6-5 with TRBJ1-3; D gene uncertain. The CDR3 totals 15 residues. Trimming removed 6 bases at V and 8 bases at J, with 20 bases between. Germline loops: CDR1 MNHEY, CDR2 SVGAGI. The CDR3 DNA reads TGTGCCAGCAGACCGCCGGGTCCGGTATTGGACACCATATATTTT. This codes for CASRPPGPVLDTIYF.

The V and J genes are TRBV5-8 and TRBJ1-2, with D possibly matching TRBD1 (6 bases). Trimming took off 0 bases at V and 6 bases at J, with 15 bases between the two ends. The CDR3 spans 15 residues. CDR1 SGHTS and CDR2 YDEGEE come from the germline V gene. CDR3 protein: CASSLAGGARNGYTF. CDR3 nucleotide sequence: TGTGCCAGCAGCTTGGCTGGGGGCGCCCGGAATGGCTACACCTTC.

CDR3 in DNA: TGTGCCAGCAGTTTACAGGGGGGAACTGAAGCTTTCTTT. Its translation: CASSLQGGTEAFF. This sequence joins TRBV12-3 or TRBV12-4 and TRBJ1-1; 7 bases align to TRBD1. The CDR3 runs 13 residues. The ends lost 2 bases at V and 5 bases at J; junction bases unmatched: 2.

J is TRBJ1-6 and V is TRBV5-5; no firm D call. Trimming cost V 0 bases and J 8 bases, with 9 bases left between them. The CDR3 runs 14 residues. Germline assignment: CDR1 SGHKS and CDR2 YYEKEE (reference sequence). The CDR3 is CASSLVQIYSPLHF. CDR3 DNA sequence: TGTGCCAGCAGCTTGGTGCAGATCTATTCACCCCTCCACTTT.

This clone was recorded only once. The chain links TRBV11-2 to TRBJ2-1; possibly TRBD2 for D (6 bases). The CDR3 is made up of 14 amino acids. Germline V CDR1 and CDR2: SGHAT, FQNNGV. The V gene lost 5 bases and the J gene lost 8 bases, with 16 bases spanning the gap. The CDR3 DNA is TGTGCCAGCAGCACCGGCCATCGGGGGTATGAGCAGTTCTTC. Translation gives CASSTGHRGYEQFF.

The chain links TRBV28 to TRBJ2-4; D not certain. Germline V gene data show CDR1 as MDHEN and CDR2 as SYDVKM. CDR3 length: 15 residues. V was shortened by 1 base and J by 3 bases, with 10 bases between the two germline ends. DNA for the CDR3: TGTGCCAGCAGTTTATCAGGAAACCACAAAAACATTCAGTACTTC. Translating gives CASSLSGNHKNIQYF.

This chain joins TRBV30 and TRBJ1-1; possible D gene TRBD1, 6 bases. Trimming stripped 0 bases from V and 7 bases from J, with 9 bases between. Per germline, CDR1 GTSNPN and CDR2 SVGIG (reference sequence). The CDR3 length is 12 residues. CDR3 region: CAWSVRGYEAFF. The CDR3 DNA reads TGTGCCTGGAGTGTCAGGGGTTATGAAGCTTTCTTT.

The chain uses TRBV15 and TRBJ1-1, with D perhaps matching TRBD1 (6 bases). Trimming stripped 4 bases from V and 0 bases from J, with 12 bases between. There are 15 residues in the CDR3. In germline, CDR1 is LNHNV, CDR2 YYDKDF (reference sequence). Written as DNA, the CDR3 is TGTGCCACCAGCACTCAGGGGCTCATGAACACTGAAGCTTTCTTT. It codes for CATSTQGLMNTEAFF.

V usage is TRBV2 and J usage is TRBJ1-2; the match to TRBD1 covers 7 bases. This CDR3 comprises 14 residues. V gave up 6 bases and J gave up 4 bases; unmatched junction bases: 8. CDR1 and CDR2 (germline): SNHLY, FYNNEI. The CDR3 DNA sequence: TGTGCCAGCAGGGCTGGGACAGCTTTCTATGGCTACACCTTC. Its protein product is CASRAGTAFYGYTF.

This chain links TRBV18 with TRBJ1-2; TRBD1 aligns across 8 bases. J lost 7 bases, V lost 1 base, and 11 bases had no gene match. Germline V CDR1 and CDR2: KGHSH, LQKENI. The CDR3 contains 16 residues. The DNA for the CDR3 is TGTGCCAGCTCACCACAATCGACAGGGGAAGGGGGTGGCTACACCTTC. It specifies CASSPQSTGEGGGYTF.

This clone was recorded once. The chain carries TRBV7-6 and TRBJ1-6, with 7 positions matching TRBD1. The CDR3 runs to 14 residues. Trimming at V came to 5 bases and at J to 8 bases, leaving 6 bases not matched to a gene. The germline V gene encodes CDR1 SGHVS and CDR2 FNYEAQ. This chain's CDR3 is CASSLGQWDSPLHF. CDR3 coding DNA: TGTGCCAGCAGCCTGGGACAGTGGGATTCACCCCTCCACTTT.